These 15 T cell receptor beta chains were sequenced from one sample in a study of T cell changes during pregnancy in multiple sclerosis. Using immunoSEQ multiplex PCR, the repertoire was profiled, and TCRdb retains in-frame clones only, with some absent. Here the sample spans approximately 68,000 clones, 91% being singletons. Sample: peripheral blood, taken in the third trimester of pregnancy. The receptors were sampled from a female donor in good health, enrolled as a control in a pregnancy study.

The chain is built from TRBV6-1 and TRBJ2-2; a weak D match, TRBD1 (6 bases). Trimming removed 3 bases from V and 0 bases from J, with 11 bases in between. The CDR3 runs 16 residues. The V gene's germline CDR1 is MNHNS and CDR2 SASEGT. The CDR3 region has the DNA TGTGCCAGCAGTGAGCCGGCAGGGGCGAACACCGGGGAGCTGTTTTTT. Its translation is CASSEPAGANTGELFF.

This clone appeared a single time. The chain couples TRBV18 to TRBJ1-6, with D perhaps matching TRBD1 (6 bases). Germline V gene data show CDR1 as KGHSH and CDR2 as LQKENI. V lost 1 base and J 0 bases, leaving 13 bases between the germline ends. The CDR3 is 18 amino acids. This CDR3 reads CASSPLDSPSSYNSPLHF. Written as DNA, the CDR3 is TGTGCCAGCTCACCACTGGACAGTCCGAGCTCCTATAATTCACCCCTCCACTTT.

The chain uses TRBV7-8 and TRBJ1-1, with 9 bases that match TRBD1. The V gene's germline CDR1 is SGHVS and CDR2 FQNEAQ. The CDR3 is 17 amino acids. Unmatched junction bases numbered 9, after V lost 0 bases and J lost 4 bases. The CDR3 DNA reads TGTGCCAGCAGCTTAGCGGGGGACAGGGCCTCTAGCACTGAAGCTTTCTTT. Residues: CASSLAGDRASSTEAFF.

The rearrangement links TRBV5-4 to TRBJ2-1; 10 bases agree with TRBD2. CDR3 size: 15 residues. Germline assignment: CDR1 SGHNT and CDR2 YYREEE (reference sequence). The J segment lost 6 bases and the V segment lost 0 bases, leaving 3 bases of the junction unmatched. The CDR3: CASSLGAGGFNEQFF. The CDR3 nucleotides read TGTGCCAGCAGCTTGGGAGCGGGGGGGTTCAATGAGCAGTTCTTC. The full variable domain, rest sourced from reference TRBV5-4 and TRBJ2-1, is ETGVTQSPTHLIKTRGQQVTLRCSSQSGHNTVSWYQQALGQGPQFIFQYYREEENGRGNFPPRFSGLQFPNYSSELNVNALELDDSALYLCASSLGAGGFNEQFFGPGTRLTVL.

The chain has TRBV18 and TRBJ2-5, with TRBD1 matching 8 bases. The V segment lost 3 bases and the J segment 4 bases; nucleotides outside the gene matches: 4. CDR3 length: 14 amino acids. Germline V gene data show CDR1 as KGHSH and CDR2 as LQKENI. The CDR3 reads CASSPRQGSETQYF. The CDR3 DNA is TGTGCCAGCTCACCCCGACAGGGGTCAGAGACCCAGTACTTC.

This chain joins TRBV21-1 and TRBJ1-4; the DNA was not compared with TRBD1, the D call given in the table. TRBV21-1 corresponds to a pseudogene. The CDR3 is 15 amino acids. CDR3 in amino acids: CASSNPSWGPEKLFF. The CDR3 DNA sequence: TGTGCCAGCAGCAACCCTTCCTGGGGCCCGGAAAAACTGTTTTTT.

The J gene is TRBJ2-3, the V gene TRBV5-3; 7 bases map to TRBD2. TRBV5-3 is designated an ORF whose function remains uncertain. This CDR3 has 17 amino acids. V gave up 4 bases and J gave up 2 bases; unmatched junction bases: 13. The CDR3 reads CARSLGLLADPTDTQYF. The DNA of the CDR3 is TGTGCCAGAAGCCTAGGCCTTCTAGCGGACCCCACAGATACGCAGTATTTT.

The chain recombines TRBV27 with TRBJ2-2, with D tentatively TRBD2 (6 bases). CDR1 MNHEY and CDR2 SMNVEV come from the germline V gene (reference sequence). The CDR3 spans 17 residues. The germline V and J ends were trimmed by 2 bases and 6 bases, with 19 bases remaining between them. The CDR3 loop is CASSLHPRTTGAGELFF. CDR3 nucleotide sequence: TGTGCCAGCAGTTTACACCCAAGGACGACGGGGGCCGGGGAGCTGTTTTTT.

This chain connects TRBV7-9 to TRBJ2-2, with TRBD2 identical over 11 bases. CDR1 is SEHNR and CDR2 is FQNEAQ in the germline V gene (reference sequence). This CDR3 contains 15 residues. Trimming took 5 bases from V and 5 from J; bases not matched to a gene: 4. CDR3 sequence reads: CASSTSGGWTGELFF. CDR3 sequence (DNA): TGTGCCAGCAGCACTAGCGGGGGCTGGACCGGGGAGCTGTTTTTT.

This sequence joins TRBV4-1 and TRBJ2-5; 8 bases line up with TRBD2. This CDR3 has 15 residues. Trimming removed 4 bases from V and 2 bases from J; junction bases left unmatched: 6. Per the germline V gene, CDR1 is MGHRA and CDR2 is YSYEKL. CDR3 DNA: TGCGCCAGCAGCCGTGCGGGAGGACCTCAAGAGACCCAGTACTTC. It specifies CASSRAGGPQETQYF.

This clone has only one observation. The gene calls are TRBV5-8 and TRBJ1-1, with D perhaps matching TRBD1 (5 bases). The germline V gene encodes CDR1 SGHTS and CDR2 YDEGEE. The CDR3 spans 16 residues. V was shortened by 4 bases and J by 0 bases, with 16 bases between the two germline ends. CDR3 amino acids: CASSLGPFMMNTEAFF. As DNA, the CDR3 is TGTGCCAGCAGCCTGGGGCCCTTCATGATGAACACTGAAGCTTTCTTT.

Regarding this clone: One end of the junction is discordant with germline, which a read error may explain. The chain couples TRBV7-7 to TRBJ2-7, with D perhaps matching TRBD1 (5 bases). Germline CDR1 and CDR2: SSHAT and FNYEAQ (reference sequence). CDR3 length: 14 residues. DNA for the CDR3: TGTGCTAGCAGCTTAGCTGGGGCAGCCCACGAGCAGTACTTC. It encodes CASSLAGAAHEQYF.

This clone was found once. The genes are TRBV9 and TRBJ2-2; 7 nucleotides align to TRBD2. The junction had 20 bases not matched to a gene; V was cut back by 7 bases and J by 5 bases. The CDR3 totals 18 residues. The germline V gene encodes CDR1 SGDLS and CDR2 YYNGEE. The CDR3 is CASSSRGENTRNTGELFF. For the CDR3, the DNA is TGTGCCAGCTCGAGTCGGGGGGAAAATACGAGGAATACCGGGGAGCTGTTTTTT.

V gene TRBV15 combines with J gene TRBJ1-2; no clear D. Deletions cut 0 bases from V and 6 bases from J, with 8 bases between. This CDR3 is built from 13 residues. CDR1 LNHNV and CDR2 YYDKDF come from the germline V gene (reference sequence). DNA for the CDR3: TGTGCCACCAGCAGAGACGGTAATGATGGCTACACCTTC. This codes for CATSRDGNDGYTF.

V usage is TRBV28 and J usage is TRBJ1-5, with unresolved D. The germline V gene encodes CDR1 MDHEN and CDR2 SYDVKM. The CDR3 length is 15 residues. V lost 5 bases and J lost 0, with 11 bases in between. The CDR3 region is CASSTQSFSNQPQHF. The CDR3, as DNA: TGTGCCAGCAGTACACAGAGTTTTAGCAATCAGCCCCAGCATTTT.